A selection of T cell receptor beta chains follows, all from one sample in a study of cytomegalovirus exposure and HLA in healthy donors. Generated by immunoSEQ multiplex PCR, the TCRdb table keeps only in-frame clones and is missing some. The listing contains tens of thousands of clones. Sequencing was carried out using PBMCs. The receptors originated from a boy between 10 and 17 years old in good health and CMV-seronegative. CDR3s include the opening cysteine and the closing phenylalanine or tryptophan. Each record gives: J gene, CDR3 length, V gene, CDR3 protein.

>TRBJ1-1|13|TRBV19
CASSRGELAEAFF
>TRBJ1-1|13|TRBV6-1
CASPDRLNTEAFF
>TRBJ2-7|19|TRBV7-2
CASSLERERAGPRSYEQYF
>TRBJ1-1|16|TRBV6-5
CASSYSIGQLNTEAFF
>TRBJ2-6|14|TRBV6-5
CASSQGAGANVLTF
>TRBJ2-5|12|TRBV7-9
CASSSWTGDQYF
>TRBJ2-1|8|TRBV29-1
CSTNEQFF
>TRBJ1-1|13|TRBV30
CAWSEVRGAEAFF
>TRBJ1-3|18|TRBV11-2
CASSLGPVGHPSGNTIYF
>TRBJ2-7|16|TRBV4-2
CASSQDTSGASYEQYF
>TRBJ2-3|13|TRBV6-5
CASYLTTTDTQYF
>TRBJ2-2|12|TRBV28
CASTPYTGELFF
>TRBJ1-1|13|TRBV6-5
CASSLTENTEAFF
>TRBJ2-2|14|TRBV5-1
CASRGASNTGELFF
>TRBJ1-5|15|TRBV7-8
CASSLSGTSNQPQHF
>TRBJ1-2|16|TRBV6-5
CASSFHRGGEAGGYTF
>TRBJ2-7|15|TRBV5-1
CASSITGTATYEQYF
>TRBJ2-2|15|TRBV19
CASIPRTGRAGELFF
>TRBJ1-1|14|TRBV5-1
CASSLEVANTEAFF
>TRBJ2-7|16|TRBV5-1
CASSSRGGGGGAQQYF
>TRBJ1-1|14|TRBV30
CAWSRGKGNTEAFF
>TRBJ2-5|15|TRBV5-6
CASSLLGRVQETQYF
>TRBJ1-2|14|TRBV19
CASTRWTANYGYTF
>TRBJ2-1|14|TRBV5-1
CASSLAGSYNEQFF
>TRBJ2-1|16|TRBV4-3
CASSQDPPGGGNEQFF
>TRBJ2-3|17|TRBV18
CASSPYRQGSSTDTQYF
>TRBJ1-4|14|TRBV28
CASSSPGGDEKLFF
>TRBJ1-1|14|TRBV6-5
CASSSAVLNTEAFF
>TRBJ1-2|11|TRBV5-4
CASSSPGQSTF
>TRBJ2-3|13|TRBV5-1
CASIAGSTDTQYF
>TRBJ1-2|16|TRBV5-4
CALKSSGGGTLYGYTF
>TRBJ2-7|11|TRBV2
CASSRVSEQYF
>TRBJ1-1|14|TRBV5-1
CASIPGNQKTEAFF
>TRBJ2-2|16|TRBV2
CASRKFSGANTGELFF
>TRBJ1-2|14|TRBV30
CAWSVSPRVYGYTF
>TRBJ2-1|18|TRBV9
CASSLSRLQTRSYNEQFF
>TRBJ2-2|14|TRBV25-1
CASSELDSTGELFF
>TRBJ2-5|13|TRBV6-5
CASRRAGRETQYF
>TRBJ1-2|12|TRBV6-1
CASTVWPNGYTF
>TRBJ2-3|15|TRBV5-1
CASTRTSGGGDTQYF
>TRBJ1-2|13|TRBV19
CASRTGADYGYTF
>TRBJ2-7|15|TRBV27
CASSLGTSGSYEQYF
>TRBJ2-1|16|TRBV19
CASSAKTGVGYNEQFF
>TRBJ1-1|13|TRBV4-2
CASSQDERRKDFF
>TRBJ1-2|15|TRBV5-1
CASSLEGTGVRGYTF
>TRBJ2-1|15|TRBV7-2
CASSPGLAGDNEQFF
>TRBJ2-1|12|TRBV2
CASTSPGVEQFF
>TRBJ1-2|12|TRBV19
CASSLKQYGYTF
>TRBJ2-5|14|TRBV5-6
CASSFWAQRETQYF
>TRBJ2-2|16|TRBV27
CASSLSPGGNTGELFF
>TRBJ2-5|20|TRBV18
CASSPNMRLAGDPFQETQYF
>TRBJ2-7|14|TRBV6-6
CASSYGTGVGEQYF
>TRBJ1-2|11|TRBV27
CAAGANYGYTF
>TRBJ1-1|14|TRBV5-5
CASSLEGDTTEAFF